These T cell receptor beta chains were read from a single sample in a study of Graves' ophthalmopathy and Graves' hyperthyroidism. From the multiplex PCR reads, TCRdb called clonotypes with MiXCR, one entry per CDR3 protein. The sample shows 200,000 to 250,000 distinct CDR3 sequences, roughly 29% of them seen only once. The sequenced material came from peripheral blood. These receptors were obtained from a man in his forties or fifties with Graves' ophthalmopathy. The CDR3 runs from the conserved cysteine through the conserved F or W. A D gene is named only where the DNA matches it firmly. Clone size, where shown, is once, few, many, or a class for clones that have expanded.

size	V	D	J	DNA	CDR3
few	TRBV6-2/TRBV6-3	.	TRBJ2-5	TGTGCCAGCAGTTATGGCGGAGTCGAGGAGACCCAGTACTTC	CASSYGGVEETQYF
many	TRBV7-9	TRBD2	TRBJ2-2	TGTGCCAGCAGCCCTTCTAGCGGGAGTTGGCTCGGGGAGCTGTTTTTT	CASSPSSGSWLGELFF
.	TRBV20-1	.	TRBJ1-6	TGCAGTGCAATTACGAGCTCCTATAATTCACCCCTCCACTTT	CSAITSSYNSPLHF
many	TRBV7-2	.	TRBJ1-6	TGTGCCAGCAGCAAAGATAGCGAGATTTTCTCACCCCTCCACTTT	CASSKDSEIFSPLHF
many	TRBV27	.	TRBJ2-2	TGTGCCAGCAGTCCAGGGGGGCGGAACACCGGGGAGCTGTTTTTT	CASSPGGRNTGELFF
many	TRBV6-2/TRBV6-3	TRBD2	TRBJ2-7	TGTGCCAGCAGTCCTGGACTAGCGGGATCCCAGTACTTC	CASSPGLAGSQYF
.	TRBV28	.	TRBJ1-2	TGTGCCAGCAGTTTTAGTCCCACGTCCTATGGCTACACCTTC	CASSFSPTSYGYTF
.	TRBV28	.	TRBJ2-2	TGTGCCAGCAGTTTGCTGGCAGGGTCGAACACCGGGGAGCTGTTTTTT	CASSLLAGSNTGELFF
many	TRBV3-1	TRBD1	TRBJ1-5	TGTGCCAGCAGTGAAACAGGGGGTGGCAATCAGCCCCAGCATTTT	CASSETGGGNQPQHF
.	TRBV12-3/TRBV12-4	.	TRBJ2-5	TGTGCCAGCAGTTTTCACCGGGAACAAGAGACCCAGTACTTC	CASSFHREQETQYF
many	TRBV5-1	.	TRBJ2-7	TGCGCCAGCAGTCCCCCTACAGCGGGCGAGCAGTACTTC	CASSPPTAGEQYF
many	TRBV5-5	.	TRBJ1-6	TGTGCCAGCAGCTTGATATGGACAACCAATTCACCCCTCCACTTT	CASSLIWTTNSPLHF
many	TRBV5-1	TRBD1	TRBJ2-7	TGCGCCAGCAGCTCCGGGACAGGGACCTTGTCTGGAGGCGAGCAGTACTTC	CASSSGTGTLSGGEQYF
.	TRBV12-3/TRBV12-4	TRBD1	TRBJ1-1	TGTGCCAGCACTCGGACAGGGGAGGCGAACACTGAAGCTTTCTTT	CASTRTGEANTEAFF
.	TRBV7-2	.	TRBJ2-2	TGTGCCAGCAGCTTAGTAGGAATTACCGGGGAGCTGTTTTTT	CASSLVGITGELFF
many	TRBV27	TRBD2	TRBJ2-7	TGTGCCAGCAGTGGTTACGGGGGGAAAGTAGGTTACGAGCAGTACTTC	CASSGYGGKVGYEQYF
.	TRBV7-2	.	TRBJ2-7	TGTGCCAGCAGCCCACCGAACTCGCCGCTGTACTTC	CASSPPNSPLYF
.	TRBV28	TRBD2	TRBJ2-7	TGTGCCAGCAGTTCACTCCCAGCGGGGCCCTACGAGCAGTACTTC	CASSSLPAGPYEQYF
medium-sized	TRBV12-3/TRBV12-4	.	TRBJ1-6	TGTGCCAGCAGTTTGGGCACAGGGCAGCGGGGTTCACCCCTCCACTTT	CASSLGTGQRGSPLHF
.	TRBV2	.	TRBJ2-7	TGTGCCAGCAGTGTCAAGGGGTACGAGCAGTACTTC	CASSVKGYEQYF
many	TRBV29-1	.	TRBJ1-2	TGCAGCACAAGGGGCCTCTATGGCTACACCTTC	CSTRGLYGYTF
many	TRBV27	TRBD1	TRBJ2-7	TGTGCCAGCACCGCGAGGACAGGGGCCTACGAGCAGTACTTC	CASTARTGAYEQYF
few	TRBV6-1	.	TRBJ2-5	TGTGCCAGCAGTGAAGCCGGGGCGCAAGAGACCCAGTACTTC	CASSEAGAQETQYF
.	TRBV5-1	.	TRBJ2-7	TGCGCCAGCAGCTTTGTGACTAGGCCTTACGAGCAGTACTTC	CASSFVTRPYEQYF
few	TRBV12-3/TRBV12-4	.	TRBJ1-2	TGTGCCAGCAGCCAACAGGGAATTAGCGGCTACACCTTC	CASSQQGISGYTF
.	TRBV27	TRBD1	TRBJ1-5	TGTGCCAGCAGTCGTGGGACAGCTTCTCTTAGCAATCAGCCCCAGCATTTT	CASSRGTASLSNQPQHF
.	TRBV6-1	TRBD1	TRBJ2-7	TGTGCCAGCATTGACCGGGACAGACCCTACGAGCAGTACTTC	CASIDRDRPYEQYF
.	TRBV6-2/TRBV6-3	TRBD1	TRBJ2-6	TGTGCCAGCAGACGAGTGACAGGGGGTGGGGCCAACGTCCTGACTTTC	CASRRVTGGGANVLTF
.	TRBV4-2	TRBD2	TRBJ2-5	TGTGCCAGCAGCCAAGACTCTGGGGCGGGAGCAGGAGAGACCCAGTACTTC	CASSQDSGAGAGETQYF
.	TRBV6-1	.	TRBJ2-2	TGTGCCAGCAGGCTAGCCCCTGACAGCATCGCCGGGGAGCTGTTTTTT	CASRLAPDSIAGELFF
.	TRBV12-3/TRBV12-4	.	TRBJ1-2	TGTGCCAGCAGCCCTATGGGGTCAGACGGGTATGGCTACACCTTC	CASSPMGSDGYGYTF
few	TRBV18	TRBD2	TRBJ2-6	TGTGCCAGCTCTCGGACTAGCGGGCAATCTGGGGCCAACGTCCTGACTTTC	CASSRTSGQSGANVLTF
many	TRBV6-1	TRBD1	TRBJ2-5	TGTGCCAGCAGTCAGGCCACGGGGGGACAGGGGCGAGAGACCCAGTACTTC	CASSQATGGQGRETQYF
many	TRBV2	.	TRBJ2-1	TGTGCCAGCAGTGAATCCCGGAGCCTGCATGAGCAGTTCTTC	CASSESRSLHEQFF
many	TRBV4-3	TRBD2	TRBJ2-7	TGCGCCAGCAGCCAAGGTGGGACTAGCGGAATTTACGAGCAGTACTTC	CASSQGGTSGIYEQYF
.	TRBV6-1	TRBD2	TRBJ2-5	TGTGCCAGCAGGACACTAGCGGCCCAAGAGACCCAGTACTTC	CASRTLAAQETQYF
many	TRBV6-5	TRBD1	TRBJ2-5	TGTGCCAGCAGCCCCGAACCGGGACAGGGCTGGAGGACCCAGTACTTC	CASSPEPGQGWRTQYF
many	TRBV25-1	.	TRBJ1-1	TGTGCCAGCACTTATCTCACTGAAGCTTTCTTT	CASTYLTEAFF
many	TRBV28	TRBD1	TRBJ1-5	TGTGCCAGCAGTTTATTCCGGGACAGCCTTGATCAGCCCCAGCATTTT	CASSLFRDSLDQPQHF
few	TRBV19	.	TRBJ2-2	TGTGCCAGCAGTTTGGCGGAACTCACCGGGGAGCTGTTTTTT	CASSLAELTGELFF
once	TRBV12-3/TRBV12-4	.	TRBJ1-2	TGTGCCAGCAGTCACAGGGAAAAGGATGGCTACACCTTC	CASSHREKDGYTF